These 14 T cell receptor beta chains came from one sample sequenced in a study of blood T cell repertoires in COVID-19. Clones were sequenced by immunoSEQ multiplex PCR, and TCRdb holds only the in-frame ones, with some missing. Counted here are 55,000 to 70,000 clones, about 81% occurring once; the ten biggest clones make up about 15%. Sequencing input: peripheral blood. These receptor sequences come from a man older than 75 with acute or convalescent COVID-19.

This chain joins TRBV10-2 and TRBJ2-7; D ambiguous. The CDR3 runs 12 residues. Germline-derived CDR1 and CDR2 are WSHSY and SAAADI. The V gene lost 5 bases and the J gene lost 3 bases, with 8 bases spanning the gap. The CDR3 region has the DNA TGCGCCAGCAGTCTCAGGTTCTACGAGCAGTACTTC. It translates to CASSLRFYEQYF.

This clone has more than one count but fewer than ten. J is TRBJ1-4 and V is TRBV18; D might be TRBD1 (6 bases). CDR1 KGHSH and CDR2 LQKENI come from the germline V gene. Trimming left V 0 bases short and J 4 bases short, with 12 bases between. The CDR3 sequence is 16 residues long. CDR3 DNA sequence: TGTGCCAGCTCACCACCGGGGACACGGGGTAATGAAAAACTGTTTTTT. This gives the protein CASSPPGTRGNEKLFF. The full variable domain, rest sourced from reference TRBV18 and TRBJ1-4, is NAGVMQNPRHLVRRRGQEARLRCSPMKGHSHVYWYRQLPEEGLKFMVYLQKENIIDESGMPKERFSAEFPKEGPSILRIQQVVRGDSAAYFCASSPPGTRGNEKLFFGSGTQLSVL.

The chain has TRBV29-1 and TRBJ2-7, with TRBD1 as a possible D gene (7 bases). The CDR3 is made up of 13 amino acids. Germline assignment: CDR1 SQVTM and CDR2 ANQGSEA. Trimming took 5 bases from V and 7 from J, leaving 18 bases between them. CDR3 DNA: TGCAGCGTTTTTCAGAACTCAGGGGGGGAGCAGTACTTC. Its protein product is CSVFQNSGGEQYF.

The J gene is TRBJ1-1, the V gene TRBV3-1 (or the pseudogene TRBV3-2), with a weak D call TRBD1 (5 bases). The CDR3 runs to 13 residues. V lost 1 base, J lost 10 bases, and 13 bases lay in between. CDR1 LGHDT and CDR2 YNNKEL come from the germline V gene (reference sequence). The CDR3 sequence is CASSQGWPQGAFF. CDR3 bases: TGTGCCAGCAGCCAAGGCTGGCCGCAGGGAGCTTTCTTT.

The chain has TRBV3-1 (or the pseudogene TRBV3-2) and TRBJ1-1; D is ambiguous. The CDR3 sequence is 13 residues long. Germline CDR1 LGHDT, CDR2 YNNKEL (reference sequence). Trimming pared 1 base from V and 8 bases from J, leaving 11 bases between. The CDR3 DNA sequence: TGTGCCAGCAGCCAAGTAGGAGGCCTCGAAGCTTTCTTT. It codes for CASSQVGGLEAFF.

CDR3 bases: TGTGCCAGCAGCCCCAGGGGGAGCCAGGGTGAGCAGTTCTTC. Its protein product is CASSPRGSQGEQFF. The rearrangement joins TRBV7-2 to TRBJ2-1, with 7 bases lining up with TRBD1. This CDR3 region has 14 residues. CDR1 is SGHTA and CDR2 is FQGNSA in the germline V gene. The J segment lost 9 bases and the V segment lost 5 bases, leaving 10 bases of the junction unmatched.

V and J are TRBV2 and TRBJ2-1; the match to TRBD2 covers 13 bases. The germline CDR1 and CDR2 sequences are SNHLY and FYNNEI. The V and J ends lost 7 bases and 6 bases, in that order; junction bases with no gene match: 6. The CDR3 contains 15 residues. The CDR3 loop is CASNSGTSGINEQFF. The DNA for the CDR3 is TGTGCCAGCAACTCCGGGACTAGCGGGATCAATGAGCAGTTCTTC.

The rearrangement joins TRBV28 to TRBJ1-2, with D hard to call. Trimming took off 5 bases at V and 5 bases at J, with 15 bases between the two ends. The germline V gene encodes CDR1 MDHEN and CDR2 SYDVKM. The CDR3 sequence is 14 residues long. The CDR3 DNA is TGTGCCAGCAGTCCCGCGCTAACAGCTTATGGCTACACCTTC. Amino acid sequence: CASSPALTAYGYTF.

This chain joins TRBV2 and TRBJ2-3, with TRBD2 matching over 8 bases. V lost 8 bases and J lost 6; bases outside the gene matches: 10. The CDR3 loop spans 14 amino acids. CDR1 is SNHLY, CDR2 FYNNEI, per germline. The CDR3 nucleotides are TGTGCCAGCGGGGGACGGGGGGGCGGTGATACGCAGTATTTT. This codes for CASGGRGGGDTQYF.

The V gene is TRBV5-4, the J gene TRBJ2-7; 9 positions agree with TRBD1. V lost 0 bases, J lost 5 bases, and 9 bases stayed unmatched. CDR3 size: 16 residues. Germline V lookup: CDR1 SGHNT, CDR2 YYREEE (reference sequence). The CDR3 nucleotides read TGTGCCAGCAGCTTGGACCCTGGACAGGGGTTCGACGAGCAGTACTTC. This sequence encodes CASSLDPGQGFDEQYF.

In nucleotides, the CDR3 is TGCGCCAGCAGCTTGGAAGTGGGAGGGGCTAATGAAAAACTGTTTTTT. It yields the protein CASSLEVGGANEKLFF. The chain links TRBV5-1 to TRBJ1-4, with a tentative D call TRBD1 (5 bases). CDR3 size: 16 residues. V lost 0 bases and J lost 3, with 12 bases in between. Per the germline V gene, CDR1 is SGHRS and CDR2 is YFSETQ. The full variable domain, with the rest looked up from reference TRBV5-1 and TRBJ1-4, is KAGVTQTPRYLIKTRGQQVTLSCSPISGHRSVSWYQQTPGQGLQFLFEYFSETQRNKGNFPGRFSGRQFSNSRSEMNVSTLELGDSALYLCASSLEVGGANEKLFFGSGTQLSVL.

The J gene is TRBJ2-7, the V gene TRBV19, with a possible D match to TRBD2 (6 bases). This CDR3 spans 13 amino acids. V gave up 5 bases and J gave up 6 bases, with 14 bases separating them. Germline CDR1 reads LNHDA; CDR2 reads SQIVND (reference sequence). The CDR3 loop reads CASSGDSRGEQYF. The CDR3 nucleotides read TGTGCCAGTAGTGGGGACTCTAGGGGCGAGCAGTACTTC.

The J gene is TRBJ2-7, the V gene TRBV28; TRBD2 matches at 9 bases. The junction had 6 bases not matched to a gene; V was cut back by 6 bases and J by 3 bases. In germline, CDR1 is MDHEN, CDR2 SYDVKM. The CDR3 runs 14 residues. The CDR3 loop reads CASRPGLAYYEQYF. The CDR3 DNA sequence: TGTGCCAGCAGACCGGGACTAGCCTACTACGAGCAGTACTTC.

The chain has TRBV7-2 and TRBJ2-2; TRBD2 matches 9 bases. V lost 8 bases to trimming and J lost 7 bases; unmatched junction nucleotides: 8. The CDR3 length is 14 residues. CDR1 SGHTA and CDR2 FQGNSA come from the germline V gene. In DNA form, the CDR3 reads TGTGCCAGCGTTGGCGGGAGGGCCAGCGGGGAGCTGTTTTTT. Amino acids: CASVGGRASGELFF.